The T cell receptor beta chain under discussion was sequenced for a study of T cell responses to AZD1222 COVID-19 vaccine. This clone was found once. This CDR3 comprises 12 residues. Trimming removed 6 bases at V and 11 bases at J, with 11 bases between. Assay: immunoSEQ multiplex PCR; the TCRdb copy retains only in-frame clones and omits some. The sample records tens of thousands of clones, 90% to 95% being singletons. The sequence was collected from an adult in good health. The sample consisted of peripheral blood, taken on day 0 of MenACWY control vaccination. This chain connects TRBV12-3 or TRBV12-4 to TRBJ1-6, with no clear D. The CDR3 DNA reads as TGTGCCAGCAGGATTAACATTGCACCCCTCCACTTT. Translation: CASRINIAPLHF.